This T cell receptor beta chain stems from a study of CD8 T cells in ankylosing spondylitis. Findings of the study overall: One TCR beta motif, made up of roughly eight highly homologous variants, appeared characteristic of ankylosing spondylitis blood. Matched ankylosing spondylitis synovial fluid reportedly showed significant enrichment of disease-linked clones.

Making use of molecular barcodes, quantitative 5'-RACE generated TCR beta libraries. TCRdb analysed the 5' RACE reads with MiXCR anew, one entry per CDR3 protein. The table has roughly 120,000 distinct CDR3 sequences, approximately 13% seen once. V lost 6 bases and J lost 7, with 9 bases in between. The CDR3 runs 11 residues. This clonotype has a count of ten or more. The target antigen is unknown. The rearrangement joins TRBV12-3 or TRBV12-4 to TRBJ1-1, with D hard to call. This clonotype was obtained from a female donor with ankylosing spondylitis or in good health (not recorded which). The sample was blood, either unsorted or a sorted T cell fraction (not recorded which). The CDR3 DNA sequence: TGTGCCAGCAGCCCGACCGTTGAAGCTTTCTTT. Its protein product is CASSPTVEAFF.